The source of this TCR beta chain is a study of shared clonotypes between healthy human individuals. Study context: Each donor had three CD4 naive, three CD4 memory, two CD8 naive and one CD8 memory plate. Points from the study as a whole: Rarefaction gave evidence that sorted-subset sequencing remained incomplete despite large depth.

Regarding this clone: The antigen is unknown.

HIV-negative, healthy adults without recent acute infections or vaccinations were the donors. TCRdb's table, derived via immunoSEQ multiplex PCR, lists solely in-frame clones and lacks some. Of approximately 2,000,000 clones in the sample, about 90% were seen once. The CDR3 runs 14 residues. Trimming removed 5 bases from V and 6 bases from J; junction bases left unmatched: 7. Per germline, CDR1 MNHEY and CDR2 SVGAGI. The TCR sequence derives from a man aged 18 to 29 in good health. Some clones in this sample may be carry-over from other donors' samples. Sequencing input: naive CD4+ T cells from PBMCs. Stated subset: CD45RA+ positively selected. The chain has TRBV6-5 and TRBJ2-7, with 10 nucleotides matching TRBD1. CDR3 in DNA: TGTGCCAGCAGTCCCCCGACAGGGGGCGCCGAGCAGTACTTC. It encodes CASSPPTGGAEQYF.